The 8 T cell receptor beta chains below come from one sample, sequenced in a study of blood T cell repertoires in COVID-19. Here immunoSEQ multiplex PCR was the method, and the copy in TCRdb shows in-frame clones only, minus some. The data show under 500,000 clones, around 90% seen once. The sequencing input was PBMCs or T cells enriched from blood (not recorded which). All receptors derive from a woman aged 18-29 years with acute COVID-19.

The chain uses TRBV3-1 (or the pseudogene TRBV3-2) and TRBJ1-5; possibly TRBD1 for D (5 bases). CDR3 size: 16 residues. The V gene lost 5 bases and the J gene lost 1 base, with 15 bases spanning the gap. Germline assignment: CDR1 LGHDT and CDR2 YNNKEL (reference sequence). The CDR3 DNA is TGTGCCAGCAGCAAGGGGCGGCAGAGGAGCAATCAGCCCCAGCATTTT. Its translation: CASSKGRQRSNQPQHF.

CDR3 in amino acids: CASRNAATGREKLFF. CDR3 DNA sequence: TGTGCCAGCAGAAATGCCGCGACAGGGCGTGAAAAACTGTTTTTT. The chain joins TRBV28 to TRBJ1-4, with 7 bases lining up with TRBD1. The CDR3 runs 15 residues. Germline V gene sequence: CDR1 MDHEN, CDR2 SYDVKM. V lost 6 bases and J lost 7; bases outside the gene matches: 11. The full variable domain, with the rest looked up from reference TRBV28 and TRBJ1-4, is DVKVTQSSRYLVKRTGEKVFLECVQDMDHENMFWYRQDPGLGLRLIYFSYDVKMKEKGDIPEGYSVSREKKERFSLILESASTNQTSMYLCASRNAATGREKLFFGSGTQLSVL.

The chain joins TRBV12-5 to TRBJ1-1; 7 bases are shared with TRBD1. Germline V CDR1 and CDR2: LGHNT, FRNRAP. CDR3 size: 14 residues. The V gene end was trimmed by 5 bases and the J gene end by 5 bases; junction bases not matched to a gene: 8. CDR3 region: CASGPSGGRTEAFF. In nucleotides, the CDR3 is TGTGCTAGTGGTCCTTCAGGGGGGCGGACTGAAGCTTTCTTT.

This clone was counted only a few times. The chain couples TRBV19 to TRBJ2-1; 11 nucleotides match TRBD2. Germline V gene lookup returns CDR1 LNHDA and CDR2 SQIVND (reference sequence). CDR3 length equals 13 residues. The V and J ends lost 10 bases and 7 bases, in that order; junction bases with no gene match: 6. This chain's CDR3 is CATGLAGHNEQFF. The CDR3 DNA is TGTGCCACCGGACTAGCGGGTCATAATGAGCAGTTCTTC.

J is TRBJ1-3 and V is TRBV7-9; tentatively, D is TRBD1 (6 bases). With 3 bases removed from V and 4 bases from J, the gap between germline ends came to 10 bases. Germline assignment: CDR1 SEHNR and CDR2 FQNEAQ (reference sequence). The CDR3 totals 14 residues. The CDR3 region is CASSFTGTGNTIYF. CDR3 nucleotides: TGTGCCAGCAGCTTTACCGGGACAGGAAACACCATATATTTT. The entire variable domain, with the rest obtained from reference TRBV7-9 and TRBJ1-3, is as follows: DTGVSQNPRHKITKRGQNVTFRCDPISEHNRLYWYRQTLGQGPEFLTYFQNEAQLEKSRLLSDRFSAERPKGSFSTLEIQRTEQGDSAMYLCASSFTGTGNTIYFGEGSWLTVV.

The chain recombines TRBV2 with TRBJ2-7, with D perhaps matching TRBD2 (6 bases). There are 13 residues in the CDR3. Trimming took 7 bases from V and 5 from J, leaving 15 bases between them. Germline values: CDR1 SNHLY, CDR2 FYNNEI. CDR3 sequence reads: CASTPQEGHEQYF. DNA of the CDR3: TGTGCCAGCACCCCTCAGGAGGGACACGAGCAGTACTTC.

The J gene is TRBJ1-2, the V gene TRBV5-4; TRBD1 aligns across 7 bases. J gave up 6 bases and V 3 bases, and 5 bases lay outside the gene matches. CDR3 length: 13 residues. Germline V CDR1 and CDR2: SGHNT, YYREEE (reference sequence). CDR3 sequence: CASSWTGVNGYTF. The CDR3 nucleotides are TGTGCCAGCAGCTGGACAGGAGTGAATGGCTACACCTTC. The full variable domain, completed using reference TRBV5-4 and TRBJ1-2, is ETGVTQSPTHLIKTRGQQVTLRCSSQSGHNTVSWYQQALGQGPQFIFQYYREEENGRGNFPPRFSGLQFPNYSSELNVNALELDDSALYLCASSWTGVNGYTFGSGTRLTVV.

Only one count was recorded for this clone. Here the CDR3 DNA reads TGCGCCAGCAGCCAAGACTTTAGCGGGTTTAATGAGCAGTTCTTC. It encodes CASSQDFSGFNEQFF. J is TRBJ2-1 and V is TRBV4-1; TRBD2 aligns across 7 bases. Germline loops: CDR1 MGHRA, CDR2 YSYEKL. With 0 bases clipped from V and 7 bases from J, the junction kept 6 bases outside the gene matches. The CDR3 runs to 15 residues.